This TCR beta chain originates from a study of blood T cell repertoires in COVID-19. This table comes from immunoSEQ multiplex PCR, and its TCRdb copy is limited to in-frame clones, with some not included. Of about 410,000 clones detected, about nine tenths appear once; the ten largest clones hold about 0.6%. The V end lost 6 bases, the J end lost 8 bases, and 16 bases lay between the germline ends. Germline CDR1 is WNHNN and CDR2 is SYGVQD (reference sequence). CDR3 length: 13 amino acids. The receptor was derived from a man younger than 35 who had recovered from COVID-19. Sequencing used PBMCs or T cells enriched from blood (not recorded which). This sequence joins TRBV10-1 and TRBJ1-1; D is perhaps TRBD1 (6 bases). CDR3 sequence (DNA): TGCGCCAGCAGCCGCCAGTCCGGGACAGAAGCTTTCTTT. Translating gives CASSRQSGTEAFF.